Each of the 22 T cell receptor beta chains below was sequenced from the same sample in a study of sequential checkpoint blockade in melanoma. The treatment was: randomized to nivolumab then ipilimumab (arm A) or the reverse (arm B). Libraries were prepared by immunoSEQ multiplex PCR; TCRdb keeps only in-frame clonotypes and omits some of them. The sample includes about 18,000 clones, 65% to 85% of them seen just once. Sequencing used tumor tissue (inferred from file names), obtained from a patient given nivolumab and ipilimumab in sequence. These receptors all stem from a human donor with melanoma.

This clone showed up just a few times. The genes are TRBV11-3 and TRBJ2-1; 9 bases line up with TRBD1. Germline V CDR1 and CDR2: SGHNT, YENEEA. V was pared by 1 base and J by 7 bases, with 2 bases of the junction left unmatched. The CDR3 is made up of 14 amino acids. The chain's CDR3 is CASSLGTGVNEQFF. The CDR3 DNA sequence: TGTGCCAGCAGCTTAGGGACAGGGGTGAATGAGCAGTTCTTC.

This rearrangement joins TRBV14 to TRBJ2-2, with D possibly matching TRBD1 (5 bases). Germline assignment: CDR1 SGHDN and CDR2 FVKESK. CDR3 size: 13 residues. Trimming pared 4 bases from V and 3 bases from J, leaving 6 bases between. As DNA, the CDR3 is TGTGCCAGCAGCCGACAGTACACCGGGGAGCTGTTTTTT. Protein sequence: CASSRQYTGELFF.

The chain employs TRBV30 and TRBJ2-7, with D perhaps matching TRBD1 or TRBD2 (5 bases each). The germline V gene encodes CDR1 GTSNPN and CDR2 SVGIG (reference sequence). V lost 3 bases, J lost 2 bases, and 11 bases lay in between. The CDR3 extends over 13 amino acids. The CDR3: CAWSRDGAYEQYF. In DNA, the CDR3 is TGTGCCTGGAGCCGGGACGGGGCCTACGAGCAGTACTTC.

V gene TRBV29-1 combines with J gene TRBJ1-1; TRBD1 is a possible D gene (6 bases). The ends were cut back, 7 bases at V and 3 bases at J, with 21 bases in the middle. Germline lookup yields CDR1 SQVTM and CDR2 ANQGSEA. The CDR3 totals 15 residues. CDR3 sequence reads: CSAGAGSEGDTEAFF. The CDR3 nucleotides read TGCAGCGCTGGGGCGGGCTCCGAGGGGGACACTGAAGCTTTCTTT.

The rearrangement links TRBV19 to TRBJ2-3; D possibly corresponds to TRBD2 (6 bases). V was pared by 8 bases and J by 6 bases, with 12 bases between. There are 12 residues in the CDR3. CDR1 LNHDA and CDR2 SQIVND come from the germline V gene (reference sequence). The CDR3 sequence is CASGGEWDTQYF. In DNA, the CDR3 is TGTGCCAGTGGCGGGGAGTGGGATACGCAGTATTTT.

V gene TRBV19 combines with J gene TRBJ1-5, with TRBD1 matching 7 bases. Germline V gives CDR1 LNHDA, CDR2 SQIVND (reference sequence). Losses at the gene ends were 9 bases for V and 0 bases for J; bases not matched to a gene: 8. The CDR3 runs to 15 residues. The CDR3 sequence is CASRPTGNSNQPQHF. The CDR3 DNA reads TGTGCCAGCCGCCCGACAGGGAATAGCAATCAGCCCCAGCATTTT.

This clone showed up just once. CDR3 DNA: TGTGCCAGCAGTGCAGAAAGGACAGAAAGTGGAAACACCATATATTTT. Protein sequence: CASSAERTESGNTIYF. This chain connects TRBV2 to TRBJ1-3; D perhaps matches TRBD1 (6 bases). From germline, CDR1 is SNHLY and CDR2 FYNNEI. The CDR3 extends over 16 amino acids. Trimming shortened V by 4 bases and J by 3 bases, and 16 bases separated the two germline ends.

The count of this clone is one. CDR3 loop: CASSSSLYGYTF. The CDR3 region has the DNA TGTGCCAGTAGTTCTAGTCTCTATGGCTACACCTTC. The chain couples TRBV19 to TRBJ1-2; D is ambiguous. From germline, CDR1 is LNHDA and CDR2 SQIVND (reference sequence). CDR3 size: 12 residues. The ends were cut back, 5 bases at V and 4 bases at J, with 8 bases in the middle. The whole variable domain, remainder taken from reference TRBV19 and TRBJ1-2, is DGGITQSPKYLFRKEGQNVTLSCEQNLNHDAMYWYRQDPGQGLRLIYYSQIVNDFQKGDIAEGYSVSREKKESFPLTVTSAQKNPTAFYLCASSSSLYGYTFGSGTRLTVV.

The chain combines TRBV19 with TRBJ1-1; a weak D match, TRBD1 (6 bases). Trimming removed 7 bases at V and 1 base at J, with 13 bases between. There are 14 residues in the CDR3. Germline CDR1 is LNHDA and CDR2 is SQIVND (reference sequence). The CDR3 DNA reads as TGTGCCAGTAACCGGGGGGCAGCGAACACTGAAGCTTTCTTT. Translation: CASNRGAANTEAFF.

The rearrangement uses TRBV8-2 and TRBJ2-2; TRBD2 is the table's D call, not checked against the DNA. TRBV8-2 is designated a pseudogene. This CDR3 region has 16 residues. Here the CDR3 reads CASSLYLGGTTGELFF. CDR3 coding DNA: TGTGCCAGCAGTTTATACCTCGGAGGGACCACCGGGGAGCTGTTTTTT.

This clone came up once. The rearrangement links TRBV28 to TRBJ1-1; D may be TRBD1 (5 bases). V was clipped by 6 bases and J by 6 bases, with 17 bases between them. The CDR3 has 14 residues. Germline loops: CDR1 MDHEN, CDR2 SYDVKM. The DNA for the CDR3 is TGTGCCAGCAGACCCTTGGGGCAGGGCTCTGAAGCTTTCTTT. Amino acid sequence: CASRPLGQGSEAFF.

This chain joins TRBV7-8 and TRBJ2-3; tentatively, D is TRBD1 (7 bases). This CDR3 comprises 15 residues. Trimming removed 7 bases from V and 3 bases from J, with 17 bases in between. CDR1 SGHVS and CDR2 FQNEAQ come from the germline V gene. CDR3 DNA sequence: TGTGCCAGCACCCGGAGGGGGCTCGGGACAGATACGCAGTATTTT. Encoded protein: CASTRRGLGTDTQYF.

The CDR3 bases are TGTGCCAGCAGTGAGGGTCCCACTGAAGCTTTCTTT. Translating gives CASSEGPTEAFF. This sequence joins TRBV6-8 and TRBJ1-1; no definite D call. Germline CDR1 is MNHGY and CDR2 is SAAAGT. Trimming shortened V by 5 bases and J by 4 bases, and 8 bases separated the two germline ends. The CDR3 covers 12 residues.

This chain connects TRBV19 to TRBJ1-1; D may be TRBD1 (5 bases). Germline V gives CDR1 LNHDA, CDR2 SQIVND (reference sequence). This CDR3 has 11 amino acids. Trimming shortened V by 8 bases and J by 7 bases, and 11 bases separated the two germline ends. The CDR3 spells CASAMGVEAFF. The CDR3 bases are TGTGCCAGTGCCATGGGGGTTGAAGCTTTCTTT. Variable domain in full (rest from reference TRBV19 and TRBJ1-1): DGGITQSPKYLFRKEGQNVTLSCEQNLNHDAMYWYRQDPGQGLRLIYYSQIVNDFQKGDIAEGYSVSREKKESFPLTVTSAQKNPTAFYLCASAMGVEAFFGQGTRLTVV.

The chain joins TRBV19 to TRBJ2-3; D is possibly TRBD1 or TRBD2 (6 bases each). V gave up 1 base and J gave up 6 bases, with 17 bases separating them. Germline CDR1 LNHDA, CDR2 SQIVND (reference sequence). This CDR3 region has 16 residues. The CDR3 is CASSIVAGEVDDTQYF. CDR3 in DNA: TGTGCCAGTAGTATAGTGGCAGGGGAGGTGGACGATACGCAGTATTTT.

V and J are TRBV29-1 and TRBJ1-2; D is unclear. There are 13 residues in the CDR3. Germline V gives CDR1 SQVTM, CDR2 ANQGSEA. V lost 2 bases, J lost 2 bases, and 9 bases lay in between. The CDR3 loop reads CSVEHGSNYGYTF. The CDR3 region has the DNA TGCAGCGTTGAACACGGATCGAACTATGGCTACACCTTC. Full variable domain (remainder filled in from reference TRBV29-1 and TRBJ1-2): SAVISQKPSRDICQRGTSLTIQCQVDSQVTMMFWYRQQPGQSLTLIATANQGSEATYESGFVIDKFPISRPNLTFSTLTVSNMSPEDSSIYLCSVEHGSNYGYTFGSGTRLTVV.

The chain uses TRBV18 and TRBJ1-4; TRBD1 matches 7 bases. The CDR3 spans 14 residues. With 0 bases clipped from V and 5 bases from J, the junction kept 0 bases outside the gene matches. The germline V gene encodes CDR1 KGHSH and CDR2 LQKENI. The CDR3 reads CASSPPTGNEKLFF. DNA for the CDR3: TGTGCCAGCTCACCACCGACAGGGAATGAAAAACTGTTTTTT.

The V gene is TRBV28, the J gene TRBJ1-6; D uncertain. Germline values: CDR1 MDHEN, CDR2 SYDVKM. Trimming removed 5 bases at V and 3 bases at J, with 8 bases between. CDR3 length: 14 residues. CDR3 residues: CASSENSYNSPLHF. CDR3 nucleotides: TGTGCCAGCAGTGAGAACAGCTATAATTCACCCCTCCACTTT.

This rearrangement joins TRBV18 to TRBJ2-1; no reliable D call. The CDR3 sequence is 15 residues long. Trimming stripped 1 base from V and 3 bases from J, with 10 bases between. CDR1 and CDR2 from the germline V gene are KGHSH and LQKENI. The DNA for the CDR3 is TGTGCCAGCTCACCACAATCACAGCGCTACAATGAGCAGTTCTTC. It encodes CASSPQSQRYNEQFF. The variable domain in full, with the rest retrieved from reference TRBV18 and TRBJ2-1, is NAGVMQNPRHLVRRRGQEARLRCSPMKGHSHVYWYRQLPEEGLKFMVYLQKENIIDESGMPKERFSAEFPKEGPSILRIQQVVRGDSAAYFCASSPQSQRYNEQFFGPGTRLTVL.

This clone was detected once. The DNA of the CDR3 is TGCGCCAGCAGCTGGGGGGGAGAAGAGACCCAGTACTTC. It encodes CASSWGGEETQYF. The chain combines TRBV23-1 with TRBJ2-5; 7 bases match TRBD2. TRBV23-1 is labeled an ORF, and its function is uncertain. J gave up 3 bases and V 6 bases, and 4 bases lay outside the gene matches. The CDR3 length is 13 residues.

J is TRBJ1-1 and V is TRBV28, with TRBD1 matching over 10 bases. CDR3 size: 14 residues. Germline V lookup: CDR1 MDHEN, CDR2 SYDVKM. With V trimmed by 5 bases and J by 6 bases, 6 bases remained unmatched. CDR3 nucleotide sequence: TGTGCCAGCAGTACCCGGGACAGGGGACCTGAAGCTTTCTTT. It translates to CASSTRDRGPEAFF. Variable domain in full (rest from reference TRBV28 and TRBJ1-1): DVKVTQSSRYLVKRTGEKVFLECVQDMDHENMFWYRQDPGLGLRLIYFSYDVKMKEKGDIPEGYSVSREKKERFSLILESASTNQTSMYLCASSTRDRGPEAFFGQGTRLTVV.

This CDR3 reads CASSYRQYEAFF. The DNA of the CDR3 is TGTGCCAGCAGTTACAGACAGTATGAAGCTTTCTTT. This sequence joins TRBV6-8 and TRBJ1-1; D is perhaps TRBD1 (5 bases). With 2 bases removed from V and 7 bases from J, the gap between germline ends came to 8 bases. The V gene's germline CDR1 is MNHGY and CDR2 SAAAGT. The CDR3 is 12 residues long.